One sample yielded the 18 T cell receptor beta chains listed below, sequenced in a study of shared clonotypes between healthy human individuals. Selected positively for CCR7 and CD45RO-negative, naive CD8 cells excluded terminally differentiated effector memory CD45RA+ cells. This table comes from immunoSEQ multiplex PCR, and its TCRdb copy is limited to in-frame clones, with some not included. The sample holds about 820,000 clones, 92% seen once. Sequencing was carried out using naive CD8+ T cells sorted from blood. All receptors derive from a man aged 25 to 40 in good health.

The V call is TRBV7-9, the J call TRBJ2-2, with D perhaps TRBD1 (5 bases). Per the germline V gene, CDR1 is SEHNR and CDR2 is FQNEAQ (reference sequence). Trimming cost V 0 bases and J 5 bases, with 13 bases left between them. This CDR3 contains 16 residues. Here the CDR3 DNA reads TGTGCCAGCAGCTTAGCGCTTCCAGGGCCGACCGGGGAGCTGTTTTTT. Its protein is CASSLALPGPTGELFF.

The chain combines TRBV5-1 with TRBJ2-7; 9 positions agree with TRBD2. Trimming took 0 bases from V and 0 from J; bases not matched to a gene: 10. Germline assignment: CDR1 SGHRS and CDR2 YFSETQ. This CDR3 comprises 18 residues. The CDR3 DNA is TGCGCCAGCAGCTTGGTTCCTAGCGGGGAACATAACTCCTACGAGCAGTACTTC. Its translation: CASSLVPSGEHNSYEQYF.

The gene calls are TRBV7-2 and TRBJ2-7, with 8 bases lining up with TRBD2. V shed 5 bases and J 4 bases; nucleotides not matched to a gene: 13. Germline assignment: CDR1 SGHTA and CDR2 FQGNSA. The CDR3 consists of 16 residues. CDR3 residues: CASSATPSGRAYEQYF. CDR3 in DNA: TGTGCCAGCAGCGCCACTCCCAGCGGGAGAGCATACGAGCAGTACTTC.

This rearrangement joins TRBV12-2 to TRBJ2-7; the table gives TRBD2 as D, unverified against the DNA. TRBV12-2 is tagged as a pseudogene. This CDR3 spans 18 amino acids. CDR3: CASRLVMPAAHRLDEQYF. DNA for the CDR3: TGTGCAAGTCGCTTAGTTATGCCGGCGGCCCACCGGTTGGACGAGCAGTACTTC.

The chain recombines TRBV28 with TRBJ2-1, with TRBD2 matching over 8 bases. CDR3 length: 14 residues. CDR1 and CDR2 (germline): MDHEN, SYDVKM. The V and J ends lost 10 bases and 3 bases, in that order; junction bases with no gene match: 8. The CDR3: CATVPGLGYNEQFF. The CDR3 coding sequence is TGTGCCACCGTACCGGGACTAGGCTACAATGAGCAGTTCTTC.

This sequence joins TRBV7-9 and TRBJ2-7; 7 positions agree with TRBD1. The CDR3 extends over 14 amino acids. From germline, CDR1 is SEHNR and CDR2 FQNEAQ (reference sequence). J was trimmed by 2 bases and V by 5 bases; bases with no gene match: 6. CDR3 protein: CASSQVGGPYEQYF. CDR3 coding DNA: TGTGCCAGCAGCCAGGTAGGGGGCCCCTACGAGCAGTACTTC.

The J gene is TRBJ2-1, the V gene TRBV20-1, with D perhaps TRBD1 or TRBD2 (6 bases each). The V gene lost 6 bases and the J gene lost 7 bases, with 7 bases spanning the gap. CDR1 and CDR2 from the germline V gene are DFQATT and SNEGSKA (reference sequence). The CDR3 sequence is 10 residues long. The CDR3 region has the DNA TGCAGTGCAGGGGGGAATGAGCAGTTCTTC. This gives the protein CSAGGNEQFF.

This clone was recorded once. J is TRBJ2-1 and V is TRBV7-9; weak D call: TRBD2 (5 bases). V was pared by 1 base and J by 7 bases, with 11 bases between. The CDR3 extends over 14 amino acids. The V gene's germline CDR1 is SEHNR and CDR2 FQNEAQ (reference sequence). Here the CDR3 reads CASSLVGLGNEQFF. CDR3 in DNA: TGTGCCAGCAGCTTAGTTGGACTTGGTAATGAGCAGTTCTTC.

This sequence joins TRBV7-6 and TRBJ2-1, with D uncertain. The CDR3 length is 13 residues. Germline V gives CDR1 SGHVS, CDR2 FNYEAQ. Trimming pared 2 bases from V and 10 bases from J, leaving 12 bases between. As DNA, the CDR3 is TGTGCCAGCAGCTTAACCCCAACCCGGGAGCAGTTCTTC. It yields the protein CASSLTPTREQFF. The variable domain in full, with the rest retrieved from reference TRBV7-6 and TRBJ2-1, is GAGVSQSPRYKVTKRGQDVALRCDPISGHVSLYWYRQALGQGPEFLTYFNYEAQQDKSGLPNDRFSAERPEGSISTLTIQRTEQRDSAMYRCASSLTPTREQFFGPGTRLTVL.

The rearrangement links TRBV30 to TRBJ2-3; unclear D gene. Trimming took 2 bases from V and 2 from J, leaving 14 bases between them. CDR3 length equals 15 residues. Per germline, CDR1 GTSNPN and CDR2 SVGIG (reference sequence). The CDR3 DNA follows: TGTGCCTGGAGTAACGCGGCGGAGCTCACAGATACGCAGTATTTT. Residues: CAWSNAAELTDTQYF. The complete variable domain, with remaining parts taken from reference TRBV30 and TRBJ2-3, reads SQTIHQWPATLVQPVGSPLSLECTVEGTSNPNLYWYRQAAGRGLQLLFYSVGIGQISSEVPQNLSASRPQDRQFILSSKKLLLSDSGFYLCAWSNAAELTDTQYFGPGTRLTVL.

This clone was counted a few times. This chain links TRBV19 with TRBJ1-5; D remains ambiguous. Germline values: CDR1 LNHDA, CDR2 SQIVND (reference sequence). The CDR3 sequence is 14 residues long. The V gene lost 7 bases and the J gene lost 2 bases, with 12 bases spanning the gap. The CDR3: CASNEDLGNQPQHF. The CDR3 region has the DNA TGTGCCAGTAATGAGGACCTGGGCAATCAGCCCCAGCATTTT.

The rearrangement links TRBV27 to TRBJ2-2; 10 nucleotides match TRBD2. This CDR3 region has 15 residues. Germline V gives CDR1 MNHEY, CDR2 SMNVEV (reference sequence). J gave up 4 bases and V 5 bases, and 4 bases lay outside the gene matches. The DNA of the CDR3 is TGTGCCAGCAGTCCAACTAGCGGGGTCACCGGGGAGCTGTTTTTT. Its translation: CASSPTSGVTGELFF.

The rearrangement uses TRBV30 and TRBJ2-1; no definite D call. Germline V CDR1 and CDR2: GTSNPN, SVGIG (reference sequence). The germline V and J ends were trimmed by 0 bases and 1 base, with 13 bases remaining between them. The CDR3 runs 16 residues. The CDR3 coding sequence is TGTGCCTGGAGTGTAATCATGGGTCATTCCTACAATGAGCAGTTCTTC. Its protein product is CAWSVIMGHSYNEQFF.

The genes are TRBV7-9 and TRBJ1-5; no clear D. Germline V lookup: CDR1 SEHNR, CDR2 FQNEAQ (reference sequence). This CDR3 has 14 amino acids. Trimming shortened V by 3 bases and J by 6 bases, and 12 bases separated the two germline ends. CDR3 nucleotides: TGTGCCAGCAGCTTGGGCTCAGCCAGTCAGCCCCAGCATTTT. It encodes CASSLGSASQPQHF.

V usage is TRBV29-1 and J usage is TRBJ2-1; maybe TRBD1 (6 bases). The germline V gene encodes CDR1 SQVTM and CDR2 ANQGSEA. The V end lost 6 bases, the J end lost 8 bases, and 17 bases lay between the germline ends. The CDR3 has 13 residues. CDR3 nucleotide sequence: TGCAGCGTCCACTCTCACAGGGTGGATGAGCAGTTCTTC. As protein: CSVHSHRVDEQFF.

This clone appeared once. This chain connects TRBV2 to TRBJ1-4, with D possibly TRBD1 on 6 matching bases. The CDR3 contains 18 residues. Trimming pared 7 bases from V and 11 bases from J, leaving 32 bases between. The V gene's germline CDR1 is SNHLY and CDR2 FYNNEI. CDR3 region: CASTDQQGRRSVQGKLFF. Here the CDR3 DNA reads TGTGCCAGCACAGACCAGCAGGGGAGGCGATCGGTCCAAGGGAAACTGTTTTTT.

The V gene is TRBV18, the J gene TRBJ2-7; D is undetermined. Trimming stripped 3 bases from V and 0 bases from J, with 9 bases between. Germline V lookup: CDR1 KGHSH, CDR2 LQKENI. This CDR3 spans 14 amino acids. The CDR3 region is CASSPLGPSYEQYF. As DNA, the CDR3 is TGTGCCAGCTCACCCCTTGGTCCCTCCTACGAGCAGTACTTC.

The chain employs TRBV6-1 and TRBJ2-7, with D unresolved. V was pared by 1 base and J by 0 bases, with 10 bases between. Germline V gene lookup returns CDR1 MNHNS and CDR2 SASEGT. The CDR3 contains 15 residues. CDR3 sequence reads: CASSEEEGLSYEQYF. The CDR3 DNA sequence: TGTGCCAGCAGTGAAGAGGAAGGTCTCTCCTACGAGCAGTACTTC.